The clone carrying this T cell receptor beta chain was detected many times. The junction does not match germline at one end; this may be a read error. This sample's time point: newly diagnosed GD, antithyroid drugs for less than 3 months. Extracted PBMC RNA gave rise to the TCR library. These data belong to a study of regulatory T cells in long-lasting Graves disease. Researchers made TCR beta libraries by using iRepertoire HTBI primers and running Arm-PCR on CDR3 regions. One entry per CDR3 protein results from TCRdb running MiXCR on the multiplex PCR reads. The sample records roughly 500,000 distinct CDR3 sequences, 13% being singletons. Germline V gene lookup returns CDR1 SGHAT and CDR2 FQNNGV. The CDR3 spans 16 residues. This sample also appeared in a second study, on T cells in Graves' hyperthyroidism and ophthalmopathy. That work states: Criteria for exclusion of patients were uncontrolled infection, other autoimmune disease, pregnancy or lactation. Expanded thyroid clonotypes (above 0.001) were mostly also found in blood.

The material sequenced was peripheral blood mononuclear cells (PBMCs), taken at new diagnosis, from a patient treated with antithyroid drugs. This rearrangement joins TRBV11-2 to TRBJ2-5; TRBD1 agrees at 9 bases. This clonotype was sampled from a man aged 30-40 years with Graves disease. This chain's CDR3 is CASSPMSGTGSETQYF. Written as DNA, the CDR3 is TGCGCCAGCAGCCCGATGTCCGGGACAGGGAGCGAGACCCAGTACTTC. The full variable domain, with the rest looked up from reference TRBV11-2 and TRBJ2-5, is EAGVAQSPRYKIIEKRQSVAFWCNPISGHATLYWYQQILGQGPKLLIQFQNNGVVDDSQLPKDRFSAERLKGVDSTLKIQPAKLEDSAVYLCASSPMSGTGSETQYFGPGTRLLVL.